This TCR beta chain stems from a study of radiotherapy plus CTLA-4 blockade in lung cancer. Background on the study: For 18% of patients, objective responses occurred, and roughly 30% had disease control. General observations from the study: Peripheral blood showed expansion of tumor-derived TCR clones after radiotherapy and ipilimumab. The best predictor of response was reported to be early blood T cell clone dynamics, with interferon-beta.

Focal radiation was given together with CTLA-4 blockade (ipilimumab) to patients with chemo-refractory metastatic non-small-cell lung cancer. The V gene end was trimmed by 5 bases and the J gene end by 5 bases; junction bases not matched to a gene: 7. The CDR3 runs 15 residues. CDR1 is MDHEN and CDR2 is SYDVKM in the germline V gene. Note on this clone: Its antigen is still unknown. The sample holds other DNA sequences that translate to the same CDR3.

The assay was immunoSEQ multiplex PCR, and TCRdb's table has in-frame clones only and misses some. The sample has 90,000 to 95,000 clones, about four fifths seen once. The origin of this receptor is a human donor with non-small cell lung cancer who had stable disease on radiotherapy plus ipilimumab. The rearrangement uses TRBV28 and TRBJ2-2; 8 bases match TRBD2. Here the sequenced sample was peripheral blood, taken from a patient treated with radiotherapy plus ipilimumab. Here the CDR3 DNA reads TGTGCCAGCAGTCTCAGCGGGAGCGGGACCGGGGAGCTGTTTTTT. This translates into CASSLSGSGTGELFF.